The text below deals with one T cell receptor (beta chain). What it binds is not known. The data were taken from a study of neoadjuvant nivolumab and ipilimumab in lung cancer. The table came from immunoSEQ multiplex PCR; TCRdb's copy has only in-frame clones and leaves some out. Here the sample spans about 6,200 clones, around three fifths being singletons. Study-wide findings and caveats: TCR sequencing covered a small number of samples. Resected-tumor TCR richness correlated positively with pretherapy blood richness. Only two of four nivolumab-treated tumors gained richness and clonality by surgery. TCR clonality did not significantly correlate with pathologic tumor regression.

This receptor was obtained from an adult with non-small cell lung cancer. Sequenced here: tumor tissue, sampled after neoadjuvant nivolumab, alone or with ipilimumab, at or shortly before surgery.

The CDR3 spells CASSESGGRAKETQYF. Written as DNA, the CDR3 is TGCGCCAGCAGTGAGTCCGGCGGGAGGGCGAAAGAGACCCAGTACTTC. This sequence joins TRBV10-1 and TRBJ2-5; 9 nucleotides match TRBD2. J lost 3 bases, V lost 0 bases, and 5 bases had no gene match. The germline V gene has CDR1 WNHNN and CDR2 SYGVQD (reference sequence). The CDR3 runs to 16 residues.